The rows below give T cell receptor beta chains drawn from one sample of a study of T cells after yellow fever vaccination. Each CDR3 protein is one row after TCRdb ran MiXCR on the 5' RACE reads. This sample has approximately 240,000 distinct CDR3 sequences; about 3.7% occur once, and the top ten carry under 20%. The sequenced sample was PBMCs, obtained 15 days after the yellow fever booster vaccination. Receptors originate from a man aged 18 to 30 who received the YFV17D yellow fever vaccine. Each CDR3 is given with its conserved first and last residue. The order of the fields is J gene, V gene, D gene, clone size, CDR3 length, CDR3 protein, CDR3 DNA. A D gene is named only where the DNA matches it firmly. For some rows the clone size is stated as once, few or many, or as a class when expanded; others skip it.

J: TRBJ1-1; V: TRBV20-1; D: NA; size: many; length: 11; CDR3: CSAILAPRAFF; DNA: TGCAGTGCCATATTGGCGCCCCGAGCTTTCTTT
J: TRBJ2-2; V: TRBV5-1; D: TRBD1; size: many; length: 13; CDR3: CASSDRGAGELFF; DNA: TGCGCCAGTTCGGACAGGGGAGCCGGGGAGCTGTTTTTT
J: TRBJ2-3; V: TRBV27; D: NA; size: many; length: 20; CDR3: CASSSYRGTIPGLDADTQYF; DNA: TGTGCCAGCAGTTCCTACAGGGGAACAATACCGGGACTAGATGCAGATACGCAGTATTTT
J: TRBJ2-7; V: TRBV2; D: TRBD2; size: many; length: 13; CDR3: CAMSGDSSYEQYF; DNA: TGTGCCATGAGCGGGGATTCCTCCTACGAGCAGTACTTC
J: TRBJ2-3; V: TRBV5-1; D: NA; size: many; length: 13; CDR3: CASSSGRPDTQYF; DNA: TGCGCCAGCAGTTCAGGGAGGCCAGATACGCAGTATTTT
J: TRBJ2-7; V: TRBV5-8; D: TRBD1; size: many; length: 15; CDR3: CASSLDRGLIYEQYF; DNA: TGTGCCAGCAGTCTTGACAGGGGTCTTATCTACGAGCAGTACTTC
J: TRBJ2-2; V: TRBV28; D: NA; size: many; length: 13; CDR3: CASSFVNTGELFF; DNA: TGTGCCAGCAGTTTTGTCAACACCGGGGAGCTGTTTTTT
J: TRBJ2-7; V: TRBV6-5; D: NA; size: many; length: 11; CDR3: CASRDNYEQYF; DNA: TGTGCCAGCAGGGACAACTACGAGCAGTACTTC
J: TRBJ1-1; V: TRBV29-1; D: NA; size: many; length: 15; CDR3: CSVGWRLGENTEAFF; DNA: TGCAGCGTCGGATGGAGATTGGGGGAGAACACTGAAGCTTTCTTT
J: TRBJ1-2; V: TRBV12-3/TRBV12-4; D: NA; size: few; length: 14; CDR3: CASSRRDPNYGYTF; DNA: TGTGCCAGCAGTCGCCGGGACCCCAACTATGGCTACACCTTC
J: TRBJ2-3; V: TRBV6-2/TRBV6-3; D: NA; size: many; length: 15; CDR3: CASSYEGGVTDTQYF; DNA: TGTGCCAGCAGTTACGAGGGGGGGGTCACAGATACGCAGTATTTT
J: TRBJ1-1; V: TRBV6-2/TRBV6-3; D: NA; size: many; length: 13; CDR3: CASSLNWNTEAFF; DNA: TGTGCCAGCAGCTTAAATTGGAACACTGAAGCTTTCTTT
J: TRBJ1-1; V: TRBV2; D: TRBD1; size: many; length: 13; CDR3: CASGGQGASEAFF; DNA: TGTGCCAGCGGGGGACAGGGGGCCTCTGAAGCTTTCTTT
J: TRBJ2-7; V: TRBV6-2/TRBV6-3; D: TRBD1; size: many; length: 17; CDR3: CASRTWYRDRGTEEQYF; DNA: TGTGCCAGCAGAACCTGGTACCGGGACAGGGGGACGGAGGAGCAGTACTTC
J: TRBJ2-5; V: TRBV6-5; D: NA; size: many; length: 13; CDR3: CASRSPGGETQYF; DNA: TGTGCCAGCAGGTCTCCTGGGGGAGAGACCCAGTACTTC
J: TRBJ2-3; V: TRBV5-1; D: NA; size: many; length: 15; CDR3: CASSLVVQSTDTQYF; DNA: TGCGCCAGCAGCTTGGTAGTCCAATCCACAGATACGCAGTATTTT
J: TRBJ2-7; V: TRBV4-1; D: TRBD2; size: many; length: 16; CDR3: CASSERLTSGVYEQYF; DNA: TGCGCCAGCAGTGAAAGACTTACTAGCGGGGTATACGAGCAGTACTTC
J: TRBJ1-2; V: TRBV10-3; D: NA; size: many; length: 14; CDR3: CATHGAAVFGGYTF; DNA: TGTGCCACCCATGGGGCAGCGGTTTTTGGTGGCTACACCTTC
J: TRBJ1-1; V: TRBV7-3; D: NA; size: many; length: 14; CDR3: CASSLGGKNTEAFF; DNA: TGTGCCAGCAGCTTAGGGGGGAAGAACACTGAAGCTTTCTTT
J: TRBJ2-6; V: TRBV29-1; D: NA; size: many; length: 15; CDR3: CSVVGFGVGANVLTF; DNA: TGCAGCGTTGTGGGGTTTGGCGTTGGGGCCAACGTCCTGACTTTC
J: TRBJ2-1; V: TRBV7-2; D: TRBD1; size: many; length: 16; CDR3: CASSLDGQGALREQFF; DNA: TGTGCCAGCAGCCTAGACGGACAGGGGGCTCTCAGGGAGCAGTTCTTC
J: TRBJ1-6; V: TRBV6-2/TRBV6-3; D: TRBD1; size: many; length: 15; CDR3: CASSDRQGPSSPLHF; DNA: TGTGCCAGCAGTGATAGACAGGGACCCAGTTCACCCCTCCACTTT
J: TRBJ2-2; V: TRBV5-7; D: NA; size: many; length: 17; CDR3: CASSSNREGGDTGELFF; DNA: TGTGCCAGCAGCTCCAACAGGGAAGGGGGAGACACCGGGGAGCTGTTTTTT
J: TRBJ2-7; V: TRBV2; D: NA; size: many; length: 11; CDR3: CASLYHYEQYF; DNA: TGTGCCAGCCTCTACCACTACGAGCAGTACTTC
J: TRBJ1-1; V: TRBV29-1; D: NA; size: many; length: 12; CDR3: CSVEDWYTEAFF; DNA: TGCAGCGTTGAAGATTGGTATACTGAAGCTTTCTTT
J: TRBJ2-5; V: TRBV5-5; D: NA; size: NA; length: 14; CDR3: CASSLNRVQETQYF; DNA: TGTGCCAGCAGTCTGAACAGGGTACAAGAGACCCAGTACTTC
J: TRBJ1-2; V: TRBV5-1; D: NA; size: many; length: 16; CDR3: CASSLDSRQTNYGYTF; DNA: TGCGCCAGCAGCTTGGACTCTAGACAGACGAACTATGGCTACACCTTC
J: TRBJ1-3; V: TRBV12-3/TRBV12-4; D: TRBD1; size: many; length: 15; CDR3: CASSILRGLGNTIYF; DNA: TGTGCCAGCAGCATCCTCAGGGGGCTTGGAAACACCATATATTTT
J: TRBJ2-2; V: TRBV7-9; D: TRBD1; size: many; length: 15; CDR3: CASSPKGAYTGELFF; DNA: TGTGCCAGCAGCCCCAAGGGGGCGTACACCGGGGAGCTGTTTTTT
J: TRBJ2-3; V: TRBV7-3; D: NA; size: many; length: 12; CDR3: CASSSGADTQYF; DNA: TGTGCCAGCAGCTCCGGGGCAGATACGCAGTATTTT
J: TRBJ1-1; V: TRBV11-2; D: NA; size: many; length: 13; CDR3: CASSLAGGAEAFF; DNA: TGTGCCAGCAGCTTAGCCGGGGGGGCTGAAGCTTTCTTT
J: TRBJ2-3; V: TRBV5-1; D: NA; size: many; length: 13; CDR3: CASSLVPTDTQYF; DNA: TGCGCCAGCAGCTTGGTACCCACAGATACGCAGTATTTT
J: TRBJ2-5; V: TRBV7-9; D: TRBD2; size: many; length: 15; CDR3: CASSSSDSGEETQYF; DNA: TGTGCCAGCAGCTCGTCGGATAGCGGGGAGGAGACCCAGTACTTC
J: TRBJ2-2; V: TRBV19; D: TRBD2; size: NA; length: 17; CDR3: CASSPKLGGAPTGELFF; DNA: TGTGCCAGTAGTCCGAAACTCGGGGGGGCTCCCACCGGGGAGCTGTTTTTT
J: TRBJ2-7; V: TRBV12-3/TRBV12-4; D: NA; size: many; length: 15; CDR3: CASSFSRSNSYEQYF; DNA: TGTGCCAGCAGTTTTAGTAGGTCAAACTCCTACGAGCAGTACTTC
J: TRBJ1-1; V: TRBV5-1; D: NA; size: many; length: 15; CDR3: CASSWGASMVTEAFF; DNA: TGCGCCAGCAGCTGGGGGGCGTCGATGGTCACTGAAGCTTTCTTT
J: TRBJ2-3; V: TRBV11-2; D: TRBD1; size: many; length: 15; CDR3: CASREQQGPTDTQYF; DNA: TGTGCCAGCAGGGAACAACAGGGGCCCACAGATACGCAGTATTTT
J: TRBJ2-3; V: TRBV5-1; D: NA; size: NA; length: 15; CDR3: CASSFPDRGTDTQYF; DNA: TGCGCCAGCAGCTTCCCGGACAGAGGCACAGATACGCAGTATTTT
J: TRBJ2-2; V: TRBV7-2; D: NA; size: many; length: 15; CDR3: CASSSVAGSAGELFF; DNA: TGTGCCAGCAGCTCGGTCGCGGGGTCGGCCGGGGAGCTGTTTTTT
J: TRBJ1-2; V: TRBV28; D: NA; size: many; length: 16; CDR3: CASSRVPGRLNYGYTF; DNA: TGTGCCAGCAGTCGTGTGCCGGGGCGCCTAAACTATGGCTACACCTTC
J: TRBJ1-5; V: TRBV7-2; D: NA; size: many; length: 14; CDR3: CASSHDTPNQPQHF; DNA: TGTGCCAGCAGCCACGACACTCCCAATCAGCCCCAGCATTTT
J: TRBJ2-4; V: TRBV5-4; D: NA; size: many; length: 14; CDR3: CASSSGTTKNIQYF; DNA: TGTGCCAGCAGCTCCGGGACCACCAAAAACATTCAGTACTTC
J: TRBJ1-1; V: TRBV4-1; D: NA; size: many; length: 14; CDR3: CASSQVPVNTEAFF; DNA: TGCGCCAGCAGCCAAGTCCCCGTGAACACTGAAGCTTTCTTT